This passage covers 24 T cell receptor beta chains from one sample sequenced in a study of blood T cell repertoires in COVID-19. Assay used: immunoSEQ multiplex PCR; TCRdb lists only in-frame clones, some missing. The profile shows 280,000 or so clones, 75% to 90% of them singletons. Sequences were obtained from PBMCs or T cells enriched from blood (not recorded which). These TCRs come from a woman aged 50 to 60 who had recovered from COVID-19.

The chain has TRBV4-2 and TRBJ1-2; no reliable D call. CDR1 and CDR2 from the germline V gene are LGHNA and YNFKEQ. Trimming took off 2 bases at V and 3 bases at J, with 4 bases between the two ends. CDR3 length: 12 residues. For the CDR3, the DNA is TGTGCCAGCAGCCAATCCGACTATGGCTACACCTTC. Amino acids: CASSQSDYGYTF.

This chain links TRBV29-1 with TRBJ1-4; D gene unclear. Trimming left V 4 bases short and J 8 bases short, with 5 bases between. CDR1 SQVTM and CDR2 ANQGSEA come from the germline V gene. This CDR3 is built from 10 residues. CDR3 in DNA: TGCAGCGTTGGGGAGGAAAAACTGTTTTTT. Protein product: CSVGEEKLFF.

This clone has just a few counts. The chain has TRBV19 and TRBJ2-7; TRBD1 agrees at 7 bases. Germline-derived CDR1 and CDR2 are LNHDA and SQIVND (reference sequence). V shed 2 bases and J 8 bases; nucleotides not matched to a gene: 3. The CDR3 covers 12 residues. CDR3 nucleotides: TGTGCCAGTAGTATAACAGGGGATAAGCAGTACTTC. This codes for CASSITGDKQYF.

The CDR3, as DNA: TGTGCCAGCACCGAGGCGGGGGGAACAGATACGCAGTATTTT. Amino acids: CASTEAGGTDTQYF. V and J are TRBV2 and TRBJ2-3, with TRBD2 matching over 8 bases. The CDR3 totals 14 residues. The germline CDR1 and CDR2 sequences are SNHLY and FYNNEI. J was trimmed by 3 bases and V by 7 bases; bases with no gene match: 6.

V gene TRBV10-3 combines with J gene TRBJ2-1; D may be TRBD2 (6 bases). Germline CDR1 is ENHRY and CDR2 is SYGVKD. V dropped 7 bases and J dropped 7 bases, with 11 bases sitting between them. The CDR3 extends over 12 amino acids. The CDR3 is CAIKGTLNEQFF. The DNA for the CDR3 is TGTGCCATCAAGGGGACTTTGAATGAGCAGTTCTTC.

The chain has TRBV6-5 and TRBJ1-2, with TRBD1 matching over 8 bases. The CDR3 is made up of 15 amino acids. Germline V gene lookup returns CDR1 MNHEY and CDR2 SVGAGI. V lost 5 bases, J lost 2 bases, and 7 bases stayed unmatched. CDR3 protein: CASSTRDRRNYGYTF. The CDR3 DNA reads as TGTGCCAGCAGTACGCGGGACAGGAGGAACTATGGCTACACCTTC.

The J gene is TRBJ2-7, the V gene TRBV19, with 9 positions matching TRBD2. The CDR3 is made up of 15 amino acids. The V segment lost 7 bases and the J segment 0 bases; nucleotides outside the gene matches: 7. The germline V gene has CDR1 LNHDA and CDR2 SQIVND (reference sequence). CDR3: CASKWGSGSSYEQYF. The CDR3 region has the DNA TGTGCCAGTAAATGGGGTAGCGGGAGCTCCTACGAGCAGTACTTC.

V gene TRBV28 combines with J gene TRBJ1-3; TRBD1 agrees at 9 bases. Germline V gene lookup returns CDR1 MDHEN and CDR2 SYDVKM. CDR3 length: 19 residues. J was trimmed by 0 bases and V by 8 bases; bases with no gene match: 17. This chain's CDR3 is CASLSSRDRVLNSGNTIYF. CDR3 DNA: TGTGCCAGCCTATCGAGCCGGGACAGGGTTCTTAACTCTGGAAACACCATATATTTT.

The chain couples TRBV6-4 to TRBJ1-2; 7 nucleotides align to TRBD1. CDR3 length equals 14 residues. V lost 6 bases to trimming and J lost 7 bases; unmatched junction nucleotides: 11. Germline V lookup: CDR1 MRHNA, CDR2 SNTAGT. The CDR3 coding sequence is TGTGCCAGCAGCGACATTGACAGGGAAGGTGGCTACACCTTC. Translated, it gives CASSDIDREGGYTF.

The genes are TRBV18 and TRBJ2-7, with TRBD1 matching over 7 bases. V was clipped by 0 bases and J by 5 bases; unmatched bases: 10. This CDR3 region has 16 residues. Germline assignment: CDR1 KGHSH and CDR2 LQKENI. CDR3 loop: CASSPPERGGIDEQYF. In DNA, the CDR3 is TGTGCCAGCTCACCACCGGAGAGAGGGGGCATCGACGAGCAGTACTTC.

J is TRBJ2-5 and V is TRBV2, with 7 bases aligning to TRBD1. After removal of 7 bases from V and 1 base from J, the junction contained 3 bases not matched to a gene. Germline V gene lookup returns CDR1 SNHLY and CDR2 FYNNEI. This CDR3 comprises 13 residues. CDR3 coding DNA: TGTGCCAGCATAGGGGGCCCCCAAGAGACCCAGTACTTC. Its protein product is CASIGGPQETQYF. Full variable domain (outside the CDR3, taken from reference TRBV2 and TRBJ2-5): EPEVTQTPSHQVTQMGQEVILRCVPISNHLYFYWYRQILGQKVEFLVSFYNNEISEKSEIFDDQFSVERPDGSNFTLKIRSTKLEDSAMYFCASIGGPQETQYFGPGTRLLVL.

On this clone: The same CDR3 also results from other DNA sequences found in this sample. The genes are TRBV18 and TRBJ1-1, with D unclear. Trimming shortened V by 3 bases and J by 0 bases, and 5 bases separated the two germline ends. The V gene's germline CDR1 is KGHSH and CDR2 LQKENI. The CDR3 runs 13 residues. CDR3 sequence (DNA): TGTGCCAGCTCACCCCGGGTGAACACTGAAGCTTTCTTT. Protein: CASSPRVNTEAFF.

The V call is TRBV19, the J call TRBJ1-3; D may be TRBD1 (6 bases). CDR3 length equals 16 residues. The V gene lost 5 bases and the J gene lost 3 bases, with 17 bases spanning the gap. CDR1 LNHDA and CDR2 SQIVND come from the germline V gene (reference sequence). The CDR3 reads CASSHTDRPRGNTIYF. In DNA form, the CDR3 reads TGTGCCAGTAGTCACACCGACAGGCCTCGTGGAAACACCATATATTTT.

CDR3 protein: CASSIGQGVTEAFF. The CDR3 DNA reads TGTGCCAGCAGCATAGGACAGGGAGTCACTGAAGCTTTCTTT. V and J are TRBV7-6 and TRBJ1-1; TRBD1 agrees at 8 bases. V shed 5 bases, J shed 4 bases, and the junction held 6 bases outside the gene matches. The CDR3 spans 14 residues. Germline CDR1 SGHVS, CDR2 FNYEAQ.

CDR3 DNA sequence: TGCGCCAGCAGCTACCCGGGACAGGCCTACGAGCAGTACTTC. Translation gives CASSYPGQAYEQYF. The chain combines TRBV5-1 with TRBJ2-7; 8 bases map to TRBD1. V was clipped by 3 bases and J by 2 bases; unmatched bases: 4. Germline loops: CDR1 SGHRS, CDR2 YFSETQ. The length of the CDR3 is 14 residues.

The chain is built from TRBV7-9 and TRBJ1-3; D is unresolved. Trimming took 6 bases from V and 4 from J, leaving 10 bases between them. In germline, CDR1 is SEHNR, CDR2 FQNEAQ (reference sequence). CDR3 length: 13 residues. CDR3: CASSRDWGNTIYF. The CDR3 DNA sequence: TGTGCCAGCAGTCGAGATTGGGGAAACACCATATATTTT.

This clone was counted between two and nine times. The chain carries TRBV5-1 and TRBJ1-2; D may be TRBD1 (6 bases). The CDR3 covers 16 residues. Germline CDR1 reads SGHRS; CDR2 reads YFSETQ. V shed 5 bases and J shed 5 bases, with 22 bases lying between them. CDR3 loop: CASRQSGTSRTYGYTF. The CDR3 nucleotides are TGCGCCAGCAGACAGTCGGGGACATCTCGCACTTATGGCTACACCTTC.

This chain joins TRBV4-2 and TRBJ2-2, with 7 bases matching TRBD1. Trimming removed 0 bases from V and 6 bases from J; junction bases left unmatched: 7. Germline values: CDR1 LGHNA, CDR2 YNFKEQ. The CDR3 runs 16 residues. The CDR3 is CASSQDRDRDPGELFF. As DNA, the CDR3 is TGTGCCAGCAGCCAAGATAGAGACAGGGACCCCGGGGAGCTGTTTTTT.

The rearrangement uses TRBV6-4 and TRBJ1-3; 9 bases fit TRBD1. V lost 4 bases and J lost 8; bases outside the gene matches: 9. Germline loops: CDR1 MRHNA, CDR2 SNTAGT. The CDR3 extends over 15 amino acids. CDR3 sequence reads: CASSGRDRVFHTIYF. The CDR3 DNA reads as TGTGCCAGCAGTGGTCGGGACAGGGTATTTCACACCATATATTTT.

The chain couples TRBV30 to TRBJ1-6, with 10 bases lining up with TRBD1. CDR3 length: 15 amino acids. J gave up 6 bases and V 3 bases, and 5 bases lay outside the gene matches. Germline V CDR1 and CDR2: GTSNPN, SVGIG (reference sequence). CDR3 sequence (DNA): TGTGCCTGGAGCCGAGGGACAGGGGCTAATTCACCCCTCCACTTT. Protein: CAWSRGTGANSPLHF. The entire variable domain, with the rest obtained from reference TRBV30 and TRBJ1-6, is as follows: SQTIHQWPATLVQPVGSPLSLECTVEGTSNPNLYWYRQAAGRGLQLLFYSVGIGQISSEVPQNLSASRPQDRQFILSSKKLLLSDSGFYLCAWSRGTGANSPLHFGNGTRLTVT.

This sequence joins TRBV7-7 and TRBJ2-2; TRBD2 aligns across 10 bases. Germline values: CDR1 SSHAT, CDR2 FNYEAQ (reference sequence). V was pared by 0 bases and J by 2 bases, with 6 bases of the junction left unmatched. This CDR3 spans 18 amino acids. Written as DNA, the CDR3 is TGTGCCAGCAGCTTAGCGCTCCTAGCGGGGGTCAACACCGGGGAGCTGTTTTTT. It codes for CASSLALLAGVNTGELFF.

In nucleotides, the CDR3 is TGTGCCAGCAGCTTCGGCGGACTTAATGAAAAACTGTTTTTT. It yields the protein CASSFGGLNEKLFF. The chain has TRBV7-2 and TRBJ1-4; D not resolved. The CDR3 consists of 14 residues. The V gene's germline CDR1 is SGHTA and CDR2 FQGNSA. The V end lost 3 bases, the J end lost 4 bases, and 9 bases lay between the germline ends. Using reference TRBV7-2 and TRBJ1-4 for the parts outside the CDR3, the full variable domain is GAGVSQSPSNKVTEKGKDVELRCDPISGHTALYWYRQSLGQGLEFLIYFQGNSAPDKSGLPSDRFSAERTGGSVSTLTIQRTQQEDSAVYLCASSFGGLNEKLFFGSGTQLSVL.

The chain has TRBV4-1 and TRBJ1-5, with D perhaps TRBD1 (6 bases). V was pared by 0 bases and J by 5 bases, with 14 bases between. Germline V gives CDR1 MGHRA, CDR2 YSYEKL. There are 16 residues in the CDR3. CDR3 sequence reads: CASSQDPGGNYQPQHF. CDR3 nucleotide sequence: TGCGCCAGCAGCCAAGATCCGGGGGGCAATTATCAGCCCCAGCATTTT.

Only a few counts were recorded for this clone. Here the CDR3 DNA reads TGTGCCAGTAGTCCATCAGTCAACCTAGTTAACTATGGCTACACCTTC. It yields the protein CASSPSVNLVNYGYTF. This rearrangement joins TRBV19 to TRBJ1-2; D is ambiguous. Looked up from germline, CDR1 is LNHDA and CDR2 is SQIVND (reference sequence). CDR3 length equals 16 residues. V was shortened by 5 bases and J by 1 base, with 17 bases between the two germline ends.